Below, one T cell receptor (beta chain) is given with its context. Its antigen is currently unknown. Assay: immunoSEQ multiplex PCR; the TCRdb copy retains only in-frame clones and omits some. The data contain under 55,000 clones, approximately 72% of them singletons. Germline V gives CDR1 SGHNT, CDR2 YYREEE (reference sequence). CDR3 size: 12 residues. V was shortened by 0 bases and J by 8 bases, with 6 bases between the two germline ends. This sample was taken from a study of vaccination effects on CD4 cells after COVID-19. Findings and caveats of the study: Early timepoints after infection were absent, and convalescent patients were few in the study.

It was after approximately 11 days of culture that CD4+ T cells were isolated. Each participant was given two doses of one vaccine (BNT162b2 or mRNA-1273). The TCR was taken from a human donor who received a COVID-19 vaccine. The chain employs TRBV5-4 and TRBJ2-1; D ambiguous. Specimen: CD4+ T cells from PBMCs cultured without peptide, collected after COVID-19 vaccination. This CDR3 reads CASSLDTHEQFF. The CDR3 nucleotides are TGTGCCAGCAGCTTGGACACTCATGAGCAGTTCTTC.